This entry concerns a single T cell receptor beta chain. This record belongs to a study of T cell changes during pregnancy in multiple sclerosis. The CDR3 is 14 amino acids. Germline assignment: CDR1 MNHNS and CDR2 SASEGT. J gave up 3 bases and V 6 bases, and 7 bases lay outside the gene matches. Sequencing used immunoSEQ multiplex PCR; TCRdb keeps in-frame clones, though not all of them. The table records about 41,000 clones, 88% of them present only once. This sample comprised peripheral blood, obtained in the first trimester of pregnancy. V and J are TRBV6-1 and TRBJ2-7; the match to TRBD2 covers 8 bases. This receptor was obtained from a female donor in good health, enrolled as a control in a pregnancy study. The CDR3 DNA follows: TGTGCCAGCAGCCTACCCAGCGGGAGCTACGAGCAGTACTTC. Protein sequence: CASSLPSGSYEQYF.